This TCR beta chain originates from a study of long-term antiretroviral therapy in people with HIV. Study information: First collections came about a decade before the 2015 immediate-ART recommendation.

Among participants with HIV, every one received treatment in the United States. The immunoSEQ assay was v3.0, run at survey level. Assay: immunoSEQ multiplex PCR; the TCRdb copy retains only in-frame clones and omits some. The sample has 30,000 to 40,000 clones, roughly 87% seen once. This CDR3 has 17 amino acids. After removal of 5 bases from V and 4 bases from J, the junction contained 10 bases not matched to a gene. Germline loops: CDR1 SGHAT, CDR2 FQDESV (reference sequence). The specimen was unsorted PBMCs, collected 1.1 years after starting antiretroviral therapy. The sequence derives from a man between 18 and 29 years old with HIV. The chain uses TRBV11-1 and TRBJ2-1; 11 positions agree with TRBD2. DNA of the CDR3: TGTGCCAGCAGCCGGTTAGCGGGAGGGCCATCATACAATGAGCAGTTCTTC. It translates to CASSRLAGGPSYNEQFF. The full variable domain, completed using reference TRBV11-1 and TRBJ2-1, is EAEVAQSPRYKITEKSQAVAFWCDPISGHATLYWYRQILGQGPELLVQFQDESVVDDSQLPKDRFSAERLKGVDSTLKIQPAELGDSAMYLCASSRLAGGPSYNEQFFGPGTRLTVL.